A selection of T cell receptor beta chains follows, all from one sample in a study of blood T cell repertoires in COVID-19. Measured with immunoSEQ multiplex PCR; TCRdb has only the in-frame clones, and not every one. The profile shows about 440,000 clones, approximately 88% of them singletons. Sequenced material: peripheral blood. The receptors derive from a woman in her forties or fifties with COVID-19, enrolled during active disease. Both conserved end residues are part of each CDR3. The D gene is left open where the match is weak.

j_call v_call d_call cdr3_aa
TRBJ1-1 TRBV5-6 . CASSKLPAGRTEAFF
TRBJ1-5 TRBV19 TRBD1 CATGDRSNQPQHF
TRBJ2-3 TRBV10-3 TRBD2 CAIRPAGETDTQYF
TRBJ1-5 TRBV2 TRBD1 CASSEGQLNQPQHF
TRBJ1-1 TRBV24-1 TRBD1 CATSDPRQGGGTEAFF
TRBJ2-7 TRBV5-4 . CASSPGVDSEQYF
TRBJ2-1 TRBV2 TRBD2 CASILGGGSNEQFF
TRBJ2-7 TRBV5-1 TRBD1 CASSLAKTGIAYEQYF
TRBJ1-5 TRBV19 TRBD1 CASSPRTGRLHQPQHF
TRBJ2-7 TRBV12-3/TRBV12-4 . CASSFMGAGEQYF
TRBJ1-1 TRBV6-5 . CASRREGVNTEAFF
TRBJ1-1 TRBV19 TRBD1 CASSIPIGTGGRWLNTEAFF
TRBJ2-7 TRBV5-4 TRBD2 CASSLKLAGDEQYF
TRBJ1-5 TRBV19 . CASRQVNQPQHF
TRBJ1-1 TRBV5-1 . CASSQQSSNTEAFF
TRBJ1-4 TRBV24-1 . CATSEGGVSEKLFF
TRBJ1-1 TRBV24-1 TRBD1 CATSDPRDREGNTEAFF
TRBJ2-1 TRBV5-1 TRBD2 CASSFVGTSGVYNEQFF
TRBJ1-1 TRBV12-5 TRBD1 CATQGGSEGGAFF
TRBJ1-1 TRBV7-6 . CASSPVGDQNTEAFF
TRBJ2-6 TRBV11-2 TRBD2 CASSGGRAGTISGANVLTF
TRBJ2-2 TRBV2 TRBD2 CASSQYGGDPTGELFF
TRBJ2-2 TRBV9 TRBD1 CASSVGDRGTGELFF
TRBJ1-2 TRBV24-1 . CATSDLYGYTF
TRBJ1-5 TRBV19 . CASTNPSTGNQPQHF
TRBJ1-3 TRBV30 . CGPRGGNTIYF
TRBJ2-3 TRBV9 . CASSVDGGDTDTQYF
TRBJ2-1 TRBV6-4 TRBD2 CASSDSRERGAINEQFF
TRBJ2-1 TRBV27 . CASSGLADSYNEQFF
TRBJ1-1 TRBV19 TRBD1 CASSHRGRNTEAFF
TRBJ2-7 TRBV30 TRBD1 CACGQGASYEQYF
TRBJ2-7 TRBV6-5 . CASSPPSLYEQYF
TRBJ2-1 TRBV18 . CASSPPAGDEQFF
TRBJ1-2 TRBV29-1 . CSVLQGGNYGYTF
TRBJ2-7 TRBV30 TRBD1 CASLDRVNEQYF
TRBJ2-7 TRBV25-1 . CASTAGPAYEQYF
TRBJ2-1 TRBV19 TRBD1 CATSLGTGWDEQFF
TRBJ1-3 TRBV7-2 . CASSLEMSSGNTIYF
TRBJ2-7 TRBV28 . CASSSSYEQYF
TRBJ2-2 TRBV6-6 TRBD1 CASSPLQGTGELFF
TRBJ1-5 TRBV7-9 . CASSLTEGSQPQHF
TRBJ1-5 TRBV7-2 . CASSLGQAPGQPQHF
TRBJ1-5 TRBV2 TRBD1 CASSPRGDRVSPQHF
TRBJ1-2 TRBV13 TRBD1 CASSLGRTGGNYGYTF
TRBJ2-1 TRBV3-1/TRBV3-2 . CASSQDNRGDEQFF
TRBJ1-1 TRBV29-1 . CSVGQNTEAFF
TRBJ2-5 TRBV21-1 . CASSKDVSGLAQYF
TRBJ1-4 TRBV4-1 . CASSQGPMEKLFF
TRBJ2-7 TRBV5-1 TRBD1 CASSSRTGSPSYEQYF